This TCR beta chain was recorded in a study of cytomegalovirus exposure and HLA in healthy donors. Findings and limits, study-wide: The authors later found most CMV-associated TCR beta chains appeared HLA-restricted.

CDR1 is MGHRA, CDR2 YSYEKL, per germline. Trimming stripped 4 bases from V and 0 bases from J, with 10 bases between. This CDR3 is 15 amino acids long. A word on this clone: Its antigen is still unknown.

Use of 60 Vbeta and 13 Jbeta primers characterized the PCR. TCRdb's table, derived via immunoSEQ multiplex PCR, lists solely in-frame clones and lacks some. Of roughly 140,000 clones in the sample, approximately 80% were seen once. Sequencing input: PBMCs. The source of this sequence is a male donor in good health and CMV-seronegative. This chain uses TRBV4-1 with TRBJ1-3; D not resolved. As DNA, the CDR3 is TGCGCCAGCAGCCGCGAGGTTAGCTCTGGAAACACCATATATTTT. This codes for CASSREVSSGNTIYF.